This T cell receptor (beta chain) was sequenced during a study of T cell responses to AZD1222 COVID-19 vaccine. Across the whole study: Pooling of second doses given at about 4 or about 12 weeks was done.

As concerns this clone: What it binds is not known.

This CDR3 region has 15 residues. Germline CDR1 is SGHVS and CDR2 is FNYEAQ. With V trimmed by 5 bases and J by 4 bases, 10 bases remained unmatched. Generated by immunoSEQ multiplex PCR, the TCRdb table keeps only in-frame clones and is missing some. In the table there are about 96,000 clones, roughly nine tenths of which are singletons. Whole-study findings and limits: Repertoire sampling was restricted to post-peak T cell response timepoints. Elevations in Spike-specific TCR breadth and depth followed administration of two AZD1222 doses. Vaccine-related CD4 TCRs covered spike, predominating at 160-218 and 743-854.

The sequencing used peripheral blood, collected on day 0 of AZD1222 vaccination. This TCR came from an adult in good health. The chain uses TRBV7-6 and TRBJ1-1; 7 positions match TRBD1. The CDR3 here is CASSPTGVAGTEAFF. CDR3 in DNA: TGTGCCAGCAGCCCAACAGGGGTCGCGGGCACTGAAGCTTTCTTT. The entire variable domain, with the rest obtained from reference TRBV7-6 and TRBJ1-1, is as follows: GAGVSQSPRYKVTKRGQDVALRCDPISGHVSLYWYRQALGQGPEFLTYFNYEAQQDKSGLPNDRFSAERPEGSISTLTIQRTEQRDSAMYRCASSPTGVAGTEAFFGQGTRLTVV.